Below are 13 T cell receptor beta chains sequenced from a single sample in a study of blood T cell repertoires in COVID-19. Assay: immunoSEQ multiplex PCR; the TCRdb copy retains only in-frame clones and omits some. The sample carries some 190,000 clones, 84% recorded once. What was sequenced was PBMCs or T cells enriched from blood (not recorded which). The source of these receptors is a woman in her thirties who had been exposed to COVID-19.

V gene TRBV19 combines with J gene TRBJ1-2, with TRBD1 matching 10 bases. The germline gives CDR1 LNHDA, CDR2 SQIVND (reference sequence). CDR3 size: 17 residues. Trimming cost V 4 bases and J 2 bases; bases outside gene matches: 10. CDR3 coding DNA: TGTGCCAGTAGTAGCCCGGGACAGGGGTCCTCAAACTATGGCTACACCTTC. This sequence encodes CASSSPGQGSSNYGYTF.

The chain employs TRBV5-5 and TRBJ1-5; D gene ambiguous. Germline assignment: CDR1 SGHKS and CDR2 YYEKEE (reference sequence). This CDR3 spans 15 amino acids. The V end was cut by 1 base, the J end by 0 bases, with 8 bases between. CDR3 DNA sequence: TGTGCCAGCAGCTTGTACAGCTATAGCAATCAGCCCCAGCATTTT. Its protein is CASSLYSYSNQPQHF.

The genes are TRBV5-8 and TRBJ1-5; no firm D call. CDR1 and CDR2 from the germline V gene are SGHTS and YDEGEE. The CDR3 is made up of 14 amino acids. V was trimmed by 7 bases and J by 2 bases, leaving 13 bases between them. The CDR3, as DNA: TGTGCCAGCCGCGCGGGGAGAGGCAATCAGCCCCAGCATTTT. This gives the protein CASRAGRGNQPQHF.

V usage is TRBV6-1 and J usage is TRBJ2-1, with D possibly matching TRBD2 (6 bases). The CDR3 is made up of 11 amino acids. CDR1 and CDR2 from the germline V gene are MNHNS and SASEGT. Trimming left V 0 bases short and J 14 bases short, with 8 bases between. The CDR3 spells CASSEAAGKFF. The CDR3 bases are TGTGCCAGCAGTGAAGCGGCGGGGAAGTTCTTC.

The gene calls are TRBV9 and TRBJ2-1; TRBD2 matches at 8 bases. There are 16 residues in the CDR3. Germline lookup yields CDR1 SGDLS and CDR2 YYNGEE. V dropped 1 base and J dropped 4; count of bases not matched to a gene: 7. The CDR3 bases are TGTGCCAGCAGCGTAATACGGATAGCGGGGTACAATGAGCAGTTCTTC. Translation: CASSVIRIAGYNEQFF. Drawing the rest from reference TRBV9 and TRBJ2-1, the complete variable domain is DSGVTQTPKHLITATGQRVTLRCSPRSGDLSVYWYQQSLDQGLQFLIQYYNGEERAKGNILERFSAQQFPDLHSELNLSSLELGDSALYFCASSVIRIAGYNEQFFGPGTRLTVL.

The chain carries TRBV5-6 and TRBJ2-7; 7 bases align to TRBD1. Germline loops: CDR1 SGHDT, CDR2 YYEEEE. With V trimmed by 3 bases and J by 1 base, 1 base remained unmatched. The CDR3 loop spans 13 amino acids. The CDR3 DNA reads as TGTGCCAGCAGCTCGGGACAGTCCTACGAGCAGTACTTC. Its protein product is CASSSGQSYEQYF.

The chain is built from TRBV7-2 and TRBJ2-4; TRBD2 aligns across 12 bases. Germline V CDR1 and CDR2: SGHTA, FQGNSA. This CDR3 comprises 18 residues. V lost 7 bases to trimming and J lost 4 bases; unmatched junction nucleotides: 14. The CDR3 protein is CASTALAGGPFKKNIQYF. The CDR3 bases are TGTGCCAGCACGGCACTAGCGGGGGGCCCCTTTAAGAAAAACATTCAGTACTTC.

The chain joins TRBV7-2 to TRBJ1-2, with TRBD1 as a possible D gene (6 bases). The germline V gene has CDR1 SGHTA and CDR2 FQGNSA. V was trimmed by 3 bases and J by 8 bases, leaving 13 bases between them. The CDR3 runs 13 residues. CDR3 sequence reads: CASSFSQGHGYTF. The CDR3 DNA follows: TGTGCCAGCAGCTTCTCCCAGGGGCACGGCTACACCTTC.

This sequence joins TRBV5-1 and TRBJ2-1; TRBD1 matches 7 bases. The V gene end was trimmed by 4 bases and the J gene end by 6 bases; junction bases not matched to a gene: 4. CDR3 length: 13 residues. Germline CDR1 SGHRS, CDR2 YFSETQ. The CDR3: CASSRGQLNEQFF. The CDR3 DNA follows: TGCGCCAGCAGCAGGGGACAGCTCAATGAGCAGTTCTTC.

A remark on this clone: An end of the junction differs from the germline gene, which may be a read error. The chain has TRBV7-9 and TRBJ1-5; D might be TRBD1 (6 bases). The CDR3 totals 14 residues. Germline V gives CDR1 SEHNR, CDR2 FQNEAQ (reference sequence). CDR3 bases: TGTGCCAGCAGCTTAGAGAGCTCTTCAGAGGGGGTGGATTTT. Protein: CASSLESSSEGVDF.

This clone was recorded once. This chain links TRBV2 with TRBJ2-5; 10 positions match TRBD1. The CDR3 has 20 residues. CDR1 SNHLY and CDR2 FYNNEI come from the germline V gene. With V trimmed by 7 bases and J by 2 bases, 22 bases remained unmatched. In DNA, the CDR3 is TGTGCCAGCACCCTAGAAGGGACAGGGGAGGCCAAAGATCCGCAAGAGACCCAGTACTTC. It yields the protein CASTLEGTGEAKDPQETQYF.

Worth noting for this clone: Additional DNA sequences in this sample encode the identical CDR3. The genes are TRBV6-5 and TRBJ2-7; TRBD1 might be the D (6 bases). CDR1 MNHEY and CDR2 SVGAGI come from the germline V gene. CDR3 size: 14 residues. The V gene lost 0 bases and the J gene lost 3 bases, with 9 bases spanning the gap. CDR3 coding DNA: TGTGCCAGCAGTTACTCGACAGGCGTCTACGAGCAGTACTTC. This translates into CASSYSTGVYEQYF.

V and J are TRBV27 and TRBJ2-3, with D maybe TRBD2 (6 bases). The CDR3 covers 14 residues. Germline V gives CDR1 MNHEY, CDR2 SMNVEV (reference sequence). The V gene lost 6 bases and the J gene lost 4 bases, with 14 bases spanning the gap. CDR3 DNA sequence: TGTGCCAGCAGGAGTTGGGGGGTCGCAGATACGCAGTATTTT. Protein sequence: CASRSWGVADTQYF.